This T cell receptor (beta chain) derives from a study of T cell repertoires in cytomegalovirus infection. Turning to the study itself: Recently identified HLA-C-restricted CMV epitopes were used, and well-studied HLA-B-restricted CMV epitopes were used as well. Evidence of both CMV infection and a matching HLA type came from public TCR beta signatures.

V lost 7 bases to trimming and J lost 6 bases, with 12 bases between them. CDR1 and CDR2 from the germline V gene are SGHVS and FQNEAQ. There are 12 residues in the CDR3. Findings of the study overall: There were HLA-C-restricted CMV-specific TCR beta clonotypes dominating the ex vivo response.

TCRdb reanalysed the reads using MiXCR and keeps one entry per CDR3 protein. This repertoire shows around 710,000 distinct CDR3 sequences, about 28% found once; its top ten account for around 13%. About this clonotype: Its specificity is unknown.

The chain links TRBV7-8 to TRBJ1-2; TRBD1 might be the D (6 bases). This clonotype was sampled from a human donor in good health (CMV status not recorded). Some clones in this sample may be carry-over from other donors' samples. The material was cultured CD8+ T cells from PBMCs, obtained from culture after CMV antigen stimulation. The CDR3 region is CASTLQGDGYTF. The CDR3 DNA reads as TGTGCCAGCACCCTACAGGGAGATGGCTACACCTTC.